Many counts were recorded for the clone carrying this T cell receptor beta chain. Its cognate antigen is unknown. TCR beta CDR3 sequences were amplified from RNA transcripts. The TCR CDR3 was amplified in a first-round RT-PCR using the HTBI primer set. TCRdb called the multiplex PCR reads again in MiXCR, with one record for every CDR3 protein. Here the sample spans approximately 420,000 distinct CDR3 sequences, around 15% being singletons. Diagnosis rested on symptoms, serum thyroxine and TRAb, thyroid ultrasound, and orbital computed tomography. The source of the sample is a study of T cells in Graves' hyperthyroidism and ophthalmopathy. Trimming cost V 5 bases and J 2 bases, with 24 bases left between them. The CDR3 runs 18 residues. Notes on the study in general: Most expanded thyroid clonotypes above 0.001 also appeared in blood. The model foresaw ophthalmopathy a median approximately 6.3 months prior to onset.

Sequencing used blood. This sequence originates from a woman between 18 and 29 years old with Graves' hyperthyroidism. The chain joins TRBV12-3 or TRBV12-4 to TRBJ1-2; no clear D gene. The CDR3 loop is CASSQYSLLVSANYGYTF. In DNA form, the CDR3 reads TGTGCCAGCAGTCAATACTCCCTGCTGGTGTCAGCAAACTATGGCTACACCTTC.